This T cell receptor beta chain was observed in a study of cytomegalovirus exposure and HLA in healthy donors. Study-wide points: The authors later linked a missense DCLRE1C variant to TCR beta V- and J-gene trimming. Researchers left out some V segments, among them TRBV6-2 and TRBV6-3, as indistinguishable. A cluster of highly shared sequence variants was likely a sequencing artifact.

This CDR3 comprises 13 residues. CDR1 and CDR2 from the germline V gene are LNHDA and SQIVND (reference sequence). J gave up 5 bases and V 9 bases, and 4 bases lay outside the gene matches. Nominally healthy donors provided the samples, though records likely missed some immune exposures. This PCR relied on a set of 60 Vbeta primers and 13 Jbeta primers. Measured with immunoSEQ multiplex PCR; TCRdb has only the in-frame clones, and not every one. The table includes 95,000 to 150,000 clones, around 69% detected once. Details on this clone: Its antigen is not identified.

The source of this sequence is a middle-aged woman in good health and CMV-seropositive. Sequencing used PBMCs. The chain employs TRBV19 and TRBJ1-5, with 10 bases aligning to TRBD1. The CDR3 is CASRDRGDQPQHF. Written as DNA, the CDR3 is TGTGCCAGCCGGGACAGGGGAGATCAGCCCCAGCATTTT.